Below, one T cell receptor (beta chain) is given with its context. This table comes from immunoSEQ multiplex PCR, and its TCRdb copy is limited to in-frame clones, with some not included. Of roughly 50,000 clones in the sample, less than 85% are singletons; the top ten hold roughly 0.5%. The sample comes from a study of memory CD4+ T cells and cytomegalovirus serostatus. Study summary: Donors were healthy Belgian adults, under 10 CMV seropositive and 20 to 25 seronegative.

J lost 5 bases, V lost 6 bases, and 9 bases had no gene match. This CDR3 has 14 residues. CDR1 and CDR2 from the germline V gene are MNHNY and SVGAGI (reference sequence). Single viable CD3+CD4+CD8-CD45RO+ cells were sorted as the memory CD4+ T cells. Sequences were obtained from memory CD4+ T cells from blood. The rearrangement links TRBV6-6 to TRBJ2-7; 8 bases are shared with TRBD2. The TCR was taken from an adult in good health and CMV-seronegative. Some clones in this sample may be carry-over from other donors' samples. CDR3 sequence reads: CASSLGGAGDEQYF. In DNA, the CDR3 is TGTGCCAGCAGCCTGGGGGGAGCGGGGGACGAGCAGTACTTC.